This passage covers 21 T cell receptor beta chains from one sample sequenced in a study of blood T cell repertoires in COVID-19 (dated by TCRdb to 2019 to 2021). The library was produced with the immunoSEQ multiplex PCR assay. The clones in this table, taken by TCRdb from immuneACCESS, are in-frame only. Not every clone is retained; where verified, under half of the shortfall comes from an unresolved V gene, and the cause of the rest is unknown. The sample yields about 300,000 clones; roughly nine tenths were counted once. The ten largest make up under 3% of the sample. The source material was PBMCs or T cells enriched from blood (not recorded which). Source of these receptors: a woman between 18 and 29 years old who had recovered from COVID-19.

The chain is built from TRBV12-3 or TRBV12-4 and TRBJ1-2; D is possibly TRBD1 (5 bases). The CDR3 is 11 residues long. V lost 6 bases and J 5 bases, leaving 7 bases between the germline ends. The CDR3 nucleotides read TGTGCCAGCAGCCAGGGTTATGGCTACACCTTC. It translates to CASSQGYGYTF.

This clone has only a few counts. The chain joins TRBV12-3 or TRBV12-4 to TRBJ1-1; TRBD1 is a possible D gene (5 bases). Trimming cost V 6 bases and J 5 bases, with 13 bases left between them. The CDR3 sequence is 13 residues long. Here the CDR3 DNA reads TGTGCCAGCAGGAACAGGAGAATTACTGAAGCTTTCTTT. Translated, it gives CASRNRRITEAFF.

The V call is TRBV29-1, the J call TRBJ2-7; TRBD1 aligns across 11 bases. In germline, CDR1 is SQVTM, CDR2 ANQGSEA. This CDR3 has 14 amino acids. Germline trimming cut 6 bases from V and 4 bases from J; bases unmatched to any gene: 8. CDR3 nucleotides: TGCAGCGTGGGACCCGGGACAGGGGGATACGAGCAGTACTTC. Residues: CSVGPGTGGYEQYF.

The J gene is TRBJ1-4, the V gene TRBV9, with TRBD1 as a possible D gene (6 bases). V lost 0 bases, J lost 5 bases, and 14 bases lay in between. CDR3 length: 16 amino acids. Germline values: CDR1 SGDLS, CDR2 YYNGEE. The CDR3 DNA follows: TGTGCCAGCAGCGTAGGTTGGGGCAGGGGCAATGAAAAACTGTTTTTT. This encodes CASSVGWGRGNEKLFF.

The chain carries TRBV7-3 and TRBJ2-2; 14 positions agree with TRBD2. CDR1 and CDR2 (germline): SGHTA, FQGTGA. V lost 8 bases and J lost 4; bases outside the gene matches: 6. CDR3 size: 16 residues. In DNA form, the CDR3 reads TGTGCCAGCGGCAAGGGACTAGCGGGAGCCACCGGGGAGCTGTTTTTT. This translates into CASGKGLAGATGELFF. The variable domain in full, completed from reference TRBV7-3 and TRBJ2-2, reads GAGVSQTPSNKVTEKGKYVELRCDPISGHTALYWYRQSLGQGPEFLIYFQGTGAADDSGLPNDRFFAVRPEGSVSTLKIQRTERGDSAVYLCASGKGLAGATGELFFGEGSRLTVL.

The V gene is TRBV7-9, the J gene TRBJ2-7; TRBD1 aligns across 7 bases. After removal of 1 base from V and 4 bases from J, the junction contained 7 bases not matched to a gene. The length of the CDR3 is 15 residues. Germline V CDR1 and CDR2: SEHNR, FQNEAQ (reference sequence). CDR3 protein: CASSLEAGGAYEQYF. The CDR3 DNA follows: TGTGCCAGCAGCTTAGAGGCAGGGGGTGCGTACGAGCAGTACTTC.

The chain combines TRBV19 with TRBJ2-1, with a possible D match to TRBD2 (7 bases). The CDR3 is made up of 13 amino acids. Trimming cost V 7 bases and J 4 bases, with 11 bases left between them. Germline V lookup: CDR1 LNHDA, CDR2 SQIVND (reference sequence). CDR3 nucleotide sequence: TGTGCCAGTATTGGGAGGGGGTACAATGAGCAGTTCTTC. Amino acids: CASIGRGYNEQFF. The variable domain in full, completed from reference TRBV19 and TRBJ2-1, reads DGGITQSPKYLFRKEGQNVTLSCEQNLNHDAMYWYRQDPGQGLRLIYYSQIVNDFQKGDIAEGYSVSREKKESFPLTVTSAQKNPTAFYLCASIGRGYNEQFFGPGTRLTVL.

This clone was recorded only once. The V call is TRBV6-5, the J call TRBJ2-5, with 7 bases lining up with TRBD1. Germline V gene sequence: CDR1 MNHEY, CDR2 SVGAGI. The CDR3 sequence is 13 residues long. The ends lost 5 bases at V and 2 bases at J; junction bases unmatched: 2. Here the CDR3 reads CASSKQGQETQYF. As DNA, the CDR3 is TGTGCCAGCAGTAAACAGGGGCAAGAGACCCAGTACTTC.

This chain connects TRBV6-6 to TRBJ2-1, with 14 bases identical to TRBD2. With 5 bases clipped from V and 2 bases from J, the junction kept 14 bases outside the gene matches. The germline CDR1 and CDR2 sequences are MNHNY and SVGAGI (reference sequence). The CDR3 runs 20 residues. The CDR3 sequence is CASSLPPGLAGDAAYNEQFF. DNA for the CDR3: TGTGCCAGCAGTCTTCCTCCGGGACTAGCGGGAGACGCCGCCTACAATGAGCAGTTCTTC.

The rearrangement uses TRBV5-1 and TRBJ2-2, with TRBD2 identical over 11 bases. The CDR3 covers 16 residues. Trimming cost V 4 bases and J 2 bases; bases outside gene matches: 4. Germline values: CDR1 SGHRS, CDR2 YFSETQ. The CDR3, as DNA: TGCGCCAGCAGCCAGACTAGCGGGGTTAACACCGGGGAGCTGTTTTTT. Protein product: CASSQTSGVNTGELFF.

This chain connects TRBV29-1 to TRBJ1-4; the D is unclear. In germline, CDR1 is SQVTM, CDR2 ANQGSEA. The CDR3 consists of 13 residues. Trimming left V 7 bases short and J 7 bases short, with 16 bases between. The DNA for the CDR3 is TGCAGCGCCAAGACAATTTACGCTGAAAAACTGTTTTTT. This sequence encodes CSAKTIYAEKLFF.

The chain carries TRBV4-3 and TRBJ1-1, with no clear D. V was trimmed by 0 bases and J by 1 base, leaving 6 bases between them. The germline gives CDR1 LGHNA, CDR2 YSLEER. This CDR3 comprises 14 residues. DNA of the CDR3: TGCGCCAGCAGCCAAGATCCGGGGAACACTGAAGCTTTCTTT. Protein: CASSQDPGNTEAFF.

The rearrangement links TRBV29-1 to TRBJ1-1; TRBD1 aligns across 8 bases. V shed 6 bases and J 5 bases; nucleotides not matched to a gene: 8. The CDR3 is made up of 13 amino acids. CDR1 and CDR2 from the germline V gene are SQVTM and ANQGSEA. This CDR3 reads CSVTDREGTEAFF. CDR3 bases: TGCAGCGTGACGGACAGGGAGGGGACTGAAGCTTTCTTT.

This chain joins TRBV12-5 and TRBJ2-2, with TRBD1 matching 10 bases. CDR3 length: 15 residues. With 5 bases clipped from V and 9 bases from J, the junction kept 9 bases outside the gene matches. Germline lookup yields CDR1 LGHNT and CDR2 FRNRAP. The CDR3 DNA follows: TGTGCTAGTGGTCATCCGGGACAGGGGCGTCGGGAGCTGTTTTTT. It codes for CASGHPGQGRRELFF.

CDR3 bases: TGCGCCAGCAGCGGAACAGGGGTCTCCTACAATGAGCAGTTCTTC. As protein: CASSGTGVSYNEQFF. This chain joins TRBV5-1 and TRBJ2-1, with 7 bases lining up with TRBD1. The CDR3 covers 15 residues. Trimming took 4 bases from V and 0 from J; bases not matched to a gene: 4. CDR1 SGHRS and CDR2 YFSETQ come from the germline V gene.

The V gene is TRBV11-2, the J gene TRBJ2-1; D uncertain. Trimming removed 0 bases at V and 4 bases at J, with 10 bases between. CDR3 length equals 15 residues. CDR1 is SGHAT and CDR2 is FQNNGV in the germline V gene. CDR3 amino acids: CASSLDLGSYNEQFF. CDR3 sequence (DNA): TGTGCCAGCAGCTTAGATCTGGGCAGTTACAATGAGCAGTTCTTC.

This clone was counted between two and nine times. This rearrangement joins TRBV9 to TRBJ2-1, with 15 nucleotides matching TRBD2. The length of the CDR3 is 16 residues. Germline lookup yields CDR1 SGDLS and CDR2 YYNGEE. V lost 3 bases and J lost 9; bases outside the gene matches: 7. For the CDR3, the DNA is TGTGCCAGCAGCGCAGGACTAGCGGGGGGGCCTGGTGAGCAGTTCTTC. This codes for CASSAGLAGGPGEQFF.

The chain recombines TRBV4-2 with TRBJ2-3; 11 bases align to TRBD2. Germline assignment: CDR1 LGHNA and CDR2 YNFKEQ. The CDR3 runs to 18 residues. V shed 1 base and J 2 bases; nucleotides not matched to a gene: 8. This CDR3 is CASSQVSGRAITTDTQYF. The CDR3 nucleotides are TGTGCCAGCAGCCAAGTTAGCGGGAGGGCCATCACCACAGATACGCAGTATTTT.

This sequence joins TRBV18 and TRBJ2-2; 8 nucleotides match TRBD2. This CDR3 is 17 amino acids long. Germline V lookup: CDR1 KGHSH, CDR2 LQKENI. The J segment lost 4 bases and the V segment lost 2 bases, leaving 9 bases of the junction unmatched. CDR3: CASSPVIREGSTGELFF. The CDR3 nucleotides read TGTGCCAGCTCACCAGTAATCCGGGAGGGCAGCACCGGGGAGCTGTTTTTT.

This sequence joins TRBV7-6 and TRBJ2-3, with TRBD2 matching 9 bases. V was clipped by 2 bases and J by 1 base; unmatched bases: 7. The length of the CDR3 is 17 residues. From germline, CDR1 is SGHVS and CDR2 FNYEAQ. The CDR3 DNA is TGTGCCAGCAGCTTACGGTGTTGCGGGGGGGGCACAGATACGCAGTATTTT. Translation gives CASSLRCCGGGTDTQYF.

The chain recombines TRBV27 with TRBJ2-1; TRBD2 matches 7 bases. The germline V gene encodes CDR1 MNHEY and CDR2 SMNVEV (reference sequence). The CDR3 sequence is 13 residues long. J was trimmed by 4 bases and V by 8 bases; bases with no gene match: 5. Written as DNA, the CDR3 is TGTGCCAGCTCGGGAGGCTCATACAATGAGCAGTTCTTC. This codes for CASSGGSYNEQFF.